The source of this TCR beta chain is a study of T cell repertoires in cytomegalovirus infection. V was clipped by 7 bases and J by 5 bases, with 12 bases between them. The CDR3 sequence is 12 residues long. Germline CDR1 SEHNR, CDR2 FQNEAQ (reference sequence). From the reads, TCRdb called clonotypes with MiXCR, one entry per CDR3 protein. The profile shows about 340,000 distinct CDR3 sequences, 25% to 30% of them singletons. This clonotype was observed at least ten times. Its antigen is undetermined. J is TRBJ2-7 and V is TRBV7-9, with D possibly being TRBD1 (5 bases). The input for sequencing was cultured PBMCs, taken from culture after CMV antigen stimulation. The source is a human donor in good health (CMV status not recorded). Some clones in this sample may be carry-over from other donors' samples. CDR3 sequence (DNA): TGTGCCAGCACAGGGCTATTCCACGAGCAGTACTTC. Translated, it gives CASTGLFHEQYF.